These 5 T cell receptor beta chains originate from one sample sequenced in a study of cytomegalovirus exposure and HLA in healthy donors. The PCR ran on 60 Vbeta and 13 Jbeta primers. Produced via immunoSEQ multiplex PCR; TCRdb's table is partial and in-frame only. Of around 220,000 clones listed, roughly 70% are singletons. The specimen was PBMCs. The receptor set was obtained from a woman in her 30s in good health and CMV-seronegative.

The rearrangement links TRBV10-3 to TRBJ1-1; D is ambiguous. Germline values: CDR1 ENHRY, CDR2 SYGVKD. V dropped 6 bases and J dropped 10 bases, with 15 bases sitting between them. This CDR3 has 12 amino acids. CDR3 protein: CAISAGESRAFF. CDR3 coding DNA: TGTGCCATCAGCGCCGGGGAATCGAGAGCTTTCTTT.

Regarding this clone: One end of the junction fails to match germline, which may point to a read error. The chain joins TRBV11-2 to TRBJ2-5; 12 nucleotides align to TRBD1. The CDR3 is 18 residues long. From germline, CDR1 is SGHAT and CDR2 FQNNGV. The CDR3 nucleotides are TGTGCCATCAGCTTAAGTTTAAGGGACAGGGGGCATGTGGAGACCCAGTACTTC. Its translation: CAISLSLRDRGHVETQYF.

V and J are TRBV29-1 and TRBJ2-1, with 7 bases matching TRBD2. The CDR3 is 16 amino acids. V shed 1 base and J 3 bases; nucleotides not matched to a gene: 9. Germline loops: CDR1 SQVTM, CDR2 ANQGSEA. CDR3 sequence: CSVEVPGGGDYNEQFF. CDR3 nucleotides: TGCAGCGTTGAAGTCCCTGGGGGGGGAGACTACAATGAGCAGTTCTTC.

This clone was found a few times. The V and J genes are TRBV5-1 and TRBJ2-7; D perhaps matches TRBD1 (5 bases). In germline, CDR1 is SGHRS, CDR2 YFSETQ. The CDR3 length is 14 residues. V lost 4 bases to trimming and J lost 3 bases, with 14 bases between them. The CDR3 reads CASSDDQGHYEQYF. The CDR3 nucleotides read TGCGCCAGCAGCGACGATCAGGGTCACTACGAGCAGTACTTC.

This chain's CDR3 is CASSPDPGAGEKLFF. The CDR3 DNA follows: TGTGCCAGCTCCCCCGACCCAGGGGCCGGGGAAAAACTGTTTTTT. This sequence joins TRBV6-1 and TRBJ1-4; TRBD1 might be the D (6 bases). Trimming removed 8 bases from V and 8 bases from J, with 21 bases in between. The CDR3 extends over 15 amino acids. Per the germline V gene, CDR1 is MNHNS and CDR2 is SASEGT.